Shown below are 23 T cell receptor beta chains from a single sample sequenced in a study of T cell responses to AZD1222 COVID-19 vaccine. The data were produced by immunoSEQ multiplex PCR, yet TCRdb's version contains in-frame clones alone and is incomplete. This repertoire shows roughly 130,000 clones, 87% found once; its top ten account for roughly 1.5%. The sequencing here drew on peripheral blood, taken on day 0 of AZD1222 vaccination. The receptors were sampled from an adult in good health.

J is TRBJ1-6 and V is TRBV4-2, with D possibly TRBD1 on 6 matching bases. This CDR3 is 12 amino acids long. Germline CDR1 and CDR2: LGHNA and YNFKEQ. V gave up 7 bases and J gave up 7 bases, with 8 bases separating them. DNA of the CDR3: TGTGCCAGCAAGAGGGGGAATTCACCCCTCCACTTT. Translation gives CASKRGNSPLHF.

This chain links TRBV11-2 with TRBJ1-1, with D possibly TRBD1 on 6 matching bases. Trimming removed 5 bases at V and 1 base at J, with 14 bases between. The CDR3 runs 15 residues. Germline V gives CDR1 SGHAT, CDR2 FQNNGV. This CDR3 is CASSPSIRGNTEAFF. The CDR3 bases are TGTGCCAGCAGCCCCTCTATCAGGGGGAACACTGAAGCTTTCTTT. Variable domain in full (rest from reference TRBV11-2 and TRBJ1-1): EAGVAQSPRYKIIEKRQSVAFWCNPISGHATLYWYQQILGQGPKLLIQFQNNGVVDDSQLPKDRFSAERLKGVDSTLKIQPAKLEDSAVYLCASSPSIRGNTEAFFGQGTRLTVV.

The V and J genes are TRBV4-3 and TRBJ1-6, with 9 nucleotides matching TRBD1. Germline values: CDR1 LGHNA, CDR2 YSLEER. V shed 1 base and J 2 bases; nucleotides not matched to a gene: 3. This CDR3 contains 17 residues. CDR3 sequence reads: CASSQGQGGPYNSPLHF. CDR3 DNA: TGCGCCAGCAGCCAAGGACAGGGGGGTCCCTATAATTCACCCCTCCACTTT.

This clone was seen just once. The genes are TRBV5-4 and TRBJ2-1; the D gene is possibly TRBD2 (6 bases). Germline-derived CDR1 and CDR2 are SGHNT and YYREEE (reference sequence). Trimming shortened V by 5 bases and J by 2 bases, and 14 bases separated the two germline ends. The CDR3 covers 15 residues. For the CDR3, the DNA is TGTGCCAGCAGGGATGGGACGGGAGCCTACAATGAGCAGTTCTTC. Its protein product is CASRDGTGAYNEQFF. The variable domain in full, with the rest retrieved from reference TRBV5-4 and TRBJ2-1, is ETGVTQSPTHLIKTRGQQVTLRCSSQSGHNTVSWYQQALGQGPQFIFQYYREEENGRGNFPPRFSGLQFPNYSSELNVNALELDDSALYLCASRDGTGAYNEQFFGPGTRLTVL.

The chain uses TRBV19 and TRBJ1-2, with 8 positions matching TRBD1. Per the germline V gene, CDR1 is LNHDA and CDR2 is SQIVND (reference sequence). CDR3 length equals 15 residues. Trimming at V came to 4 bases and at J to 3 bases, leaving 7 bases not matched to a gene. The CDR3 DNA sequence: TGTGCCAGTAGTACCCTGGACAGGGTTTACTATGGCTACACCTTC. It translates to CASSTLDRVYYGYTF.

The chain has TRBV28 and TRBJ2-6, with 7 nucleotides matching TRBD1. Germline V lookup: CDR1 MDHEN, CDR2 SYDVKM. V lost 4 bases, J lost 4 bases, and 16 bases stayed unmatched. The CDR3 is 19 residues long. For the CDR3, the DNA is TGTGCCAGCAGTTCAATTTACAGGGGCTCATCATCCGGGGCCAACGTCCTGACTTTC. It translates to CASSSIYRGSSSGANVLTF.

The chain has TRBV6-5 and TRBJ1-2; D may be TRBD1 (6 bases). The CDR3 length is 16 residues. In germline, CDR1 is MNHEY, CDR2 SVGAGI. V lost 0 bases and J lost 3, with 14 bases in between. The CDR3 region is CASSYSTGQAYYGYTF. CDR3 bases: TGTGCCAGCAGTTACTCCACAGGGCAGGCATACTATGGCTACACCTTC.

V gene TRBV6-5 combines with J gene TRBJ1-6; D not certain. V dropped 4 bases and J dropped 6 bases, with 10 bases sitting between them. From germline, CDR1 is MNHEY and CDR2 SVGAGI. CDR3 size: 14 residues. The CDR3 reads CASSSLQSNSPLHF. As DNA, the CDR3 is TGTGCCAGCAGTTCGCTACAGAGTAATTCACCCCTCCACTTT.

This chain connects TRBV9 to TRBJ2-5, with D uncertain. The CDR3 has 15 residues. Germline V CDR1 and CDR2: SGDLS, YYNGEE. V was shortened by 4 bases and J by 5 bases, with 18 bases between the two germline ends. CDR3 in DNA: TGTGCCAGCAGCCCCCAACTAAGCGTTGGGGAGACCCAGTACTTC. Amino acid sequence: CASSPQLSVGETQYF.

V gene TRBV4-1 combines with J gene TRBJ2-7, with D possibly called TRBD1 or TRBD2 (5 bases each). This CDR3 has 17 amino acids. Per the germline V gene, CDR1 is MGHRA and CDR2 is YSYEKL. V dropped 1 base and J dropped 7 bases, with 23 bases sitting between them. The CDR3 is CASSQVSEGRRGLEQYF. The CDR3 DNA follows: TGCGCCAGCAGCCAAGTCTCAGAGGGACGGAGAGGGTTGGAGCAGTACTTC.

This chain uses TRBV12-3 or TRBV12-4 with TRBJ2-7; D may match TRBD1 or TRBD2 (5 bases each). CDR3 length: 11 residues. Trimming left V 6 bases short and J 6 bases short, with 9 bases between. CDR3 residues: CASRGRAEQYF. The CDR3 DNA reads TGTGCCAGCAGGGGGCGGGCCGAGCAGTACTTC.

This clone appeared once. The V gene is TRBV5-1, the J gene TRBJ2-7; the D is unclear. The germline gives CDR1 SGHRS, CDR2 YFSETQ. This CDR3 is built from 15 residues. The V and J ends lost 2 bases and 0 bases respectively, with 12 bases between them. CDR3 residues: CASSLDHSLSYEQYF. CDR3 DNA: TGCGCCAGCAGCTTAGACCACAGTCTCTCCTACGAGCAGTACTTC.

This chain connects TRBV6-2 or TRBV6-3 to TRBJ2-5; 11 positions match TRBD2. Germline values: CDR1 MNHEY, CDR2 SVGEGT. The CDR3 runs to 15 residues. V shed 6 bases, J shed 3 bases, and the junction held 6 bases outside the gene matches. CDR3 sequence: CASSRTSGGKETQYF. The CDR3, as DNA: TGTGCCAGCAGCCGCACTAGCGGGGGTAAAGAGACCCAGTACTTC.

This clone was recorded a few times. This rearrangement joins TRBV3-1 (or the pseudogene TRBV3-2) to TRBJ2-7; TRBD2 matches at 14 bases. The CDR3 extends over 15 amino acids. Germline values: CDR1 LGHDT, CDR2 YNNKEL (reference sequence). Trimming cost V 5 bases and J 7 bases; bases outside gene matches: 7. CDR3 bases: TGTGCCAGCAGCTTCGGGACTAGCGGGGGAATAGAGCAGTACTTC. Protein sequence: CASSFGTSGGIEQYF.

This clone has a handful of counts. The CDR3 DNA reads as TGTGCCAGCAGCTCGGGACGAAACACCATATATTTT. Translated: CASSSGRNTIYF. The chain recombines TRBV7-6 with TRBJ1-3; perhaps TRBD1 as D (5 bases). The V end lost 4 bases, the J end lost 5 bases, and 6 bases lay between the germline ends. Germline V CDR1 and CDR2: SGHVS, FNYEAQ. The CDR3 is 12 amino acids.

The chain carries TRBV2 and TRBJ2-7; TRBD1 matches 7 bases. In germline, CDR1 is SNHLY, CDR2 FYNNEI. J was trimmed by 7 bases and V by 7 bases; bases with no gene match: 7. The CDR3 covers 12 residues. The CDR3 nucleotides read TGTGCCAGCACCGACAGGGTTGGGGAGCAGTACTTC. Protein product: CASTDRVGEQYF.

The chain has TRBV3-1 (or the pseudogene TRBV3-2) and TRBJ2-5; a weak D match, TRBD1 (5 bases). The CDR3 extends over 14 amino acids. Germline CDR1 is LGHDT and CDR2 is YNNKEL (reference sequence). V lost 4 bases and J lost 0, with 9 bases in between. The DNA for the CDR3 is TGTGCCAGCAGCCGGCAGGGAAACCAAGAGACCCAGTACTTC. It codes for CASSRQGNQETQYF.

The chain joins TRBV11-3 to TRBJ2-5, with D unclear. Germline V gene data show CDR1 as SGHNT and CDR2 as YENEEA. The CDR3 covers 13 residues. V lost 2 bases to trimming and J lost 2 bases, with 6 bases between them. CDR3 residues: CASSLFEQETQYF. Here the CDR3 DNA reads TGTGCCAGCAGCTTATTTGAGCAAGAGACCCAGTACTTC.

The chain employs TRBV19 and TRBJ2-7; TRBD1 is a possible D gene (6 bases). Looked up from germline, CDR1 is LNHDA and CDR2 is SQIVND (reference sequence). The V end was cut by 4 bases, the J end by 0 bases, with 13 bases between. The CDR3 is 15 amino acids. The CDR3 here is CASSTAQGNSYEQYF. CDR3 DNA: TGTGCCAGTAGTACGGCACAGGGAAACTCCTACGAGCAGTACTTC.

The chain's CDR3 is CASSQGSGWPQHF. The CDR3 DNA reads as TGCGCCAGCAGCCAGGGGAGTGGCTGGCCCCAGCATTTT. This chain connects TRBV4-3 to TRBJ1-5; D unclear. The CDR3 totals 13 residues. In germline, CDR1 is LGHNA, CDR2 YSLEER. The V end lost 3 bases, the J end lost 9 bases, and 12 bases lay between the germline ends.

DNA of the CDR3: TGTGCCAGCAGTCGCGGGGGGGCCTACAATGAGCAGTTCTTC. Translation: CASSRGGAYNEQFF. V gene TRBV6-2 or TRBV6-3 combines with J gene TRBJ2-1; 9 positions agree with TRBD2. J gave up 2 bases and V 5 bases, and 1 base lay outside the gene matches. Germline CDR1 reads MNHEY; CDR2 reads SVGEGT. This CDR3 has 14 amino acids.

CDR3 region: CASSLEGGWDPSGVSSPLHF. The CDR3, as DNA: TGTGCCAGCAGTTTAGAGGGGGGCTGGGACCCCTCCGGTGTTAGTTCACCCCTCCACTTT. The genes are TRBV27 and TRBJ1-6, with TRBD1 as a possible D gene (6 bases). V was pared by 2 bases and J by 9 bases, with 29 bases between. The CDR3 has 20 amino acids. Germline CDR1 reads MNHEY; CDR2 reads SMNVEV (reference sequence).

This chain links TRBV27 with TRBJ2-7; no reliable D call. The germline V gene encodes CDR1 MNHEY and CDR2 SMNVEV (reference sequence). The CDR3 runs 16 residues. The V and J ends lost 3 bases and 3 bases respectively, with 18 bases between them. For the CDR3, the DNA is TGTGCCAGCAGTTTCGGGTTCGGCCAGGTCCTCTACGAGCAGTACTTC. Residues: CASSFGFGQVLYEQYF.